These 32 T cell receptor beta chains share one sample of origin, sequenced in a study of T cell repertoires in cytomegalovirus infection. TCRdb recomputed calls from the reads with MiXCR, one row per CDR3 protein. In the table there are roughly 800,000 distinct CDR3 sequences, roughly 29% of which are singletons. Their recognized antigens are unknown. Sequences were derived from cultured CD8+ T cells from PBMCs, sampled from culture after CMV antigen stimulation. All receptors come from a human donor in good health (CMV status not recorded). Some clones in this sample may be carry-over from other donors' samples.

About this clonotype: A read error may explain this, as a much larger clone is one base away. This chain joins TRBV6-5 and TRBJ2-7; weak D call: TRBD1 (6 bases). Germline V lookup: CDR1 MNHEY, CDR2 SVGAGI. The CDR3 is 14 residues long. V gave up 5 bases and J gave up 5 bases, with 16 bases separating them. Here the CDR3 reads CASSDFLDSDEQYF. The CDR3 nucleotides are TGTGCCAGCAGTGACTTCTTGGACAGTGACGAGCAGTACTTC.

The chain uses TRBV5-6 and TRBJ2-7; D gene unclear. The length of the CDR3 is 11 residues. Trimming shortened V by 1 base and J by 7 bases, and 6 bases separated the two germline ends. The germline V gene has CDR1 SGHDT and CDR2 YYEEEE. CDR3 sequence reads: CASSLRWEQYF. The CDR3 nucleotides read TGTGCCAGCAGCTTGAGATGGGAGCAGTACTTC.

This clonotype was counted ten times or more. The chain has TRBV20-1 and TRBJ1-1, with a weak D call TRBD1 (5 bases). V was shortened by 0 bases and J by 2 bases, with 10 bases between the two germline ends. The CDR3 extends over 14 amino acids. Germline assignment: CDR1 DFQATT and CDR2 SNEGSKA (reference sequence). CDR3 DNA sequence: TGCAGTGCTAGAGAGCGGGGGAGTAACACTGAAGCTTTCTTT. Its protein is CSARERGSNTEAFF.

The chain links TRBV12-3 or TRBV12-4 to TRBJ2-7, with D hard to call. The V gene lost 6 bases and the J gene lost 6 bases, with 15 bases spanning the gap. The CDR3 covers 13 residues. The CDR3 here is CASSPGPPVEQYV. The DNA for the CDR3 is TGTGCCAGCAGCCCCGGGCCCCCCGTCGAGCAGTACGTC.

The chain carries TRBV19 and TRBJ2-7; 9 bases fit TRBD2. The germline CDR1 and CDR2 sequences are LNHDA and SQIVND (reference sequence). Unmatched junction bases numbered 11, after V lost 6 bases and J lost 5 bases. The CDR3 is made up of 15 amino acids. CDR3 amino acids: CASSRKAGGLDEQYF. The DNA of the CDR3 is TGTGCCAGTAGCCGTAAAGCGGGGGGCCTCGACGAGCAGTACTTC.

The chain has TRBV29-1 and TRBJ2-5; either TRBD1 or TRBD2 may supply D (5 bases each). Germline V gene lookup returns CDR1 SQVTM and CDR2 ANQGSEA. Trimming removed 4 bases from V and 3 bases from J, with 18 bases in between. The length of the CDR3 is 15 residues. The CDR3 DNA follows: TGCAGCGTTGTTCCCGTCGGGGCTCACAAAGAGACCCAGTACTTC. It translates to CSVVPVGAHKETQYF.

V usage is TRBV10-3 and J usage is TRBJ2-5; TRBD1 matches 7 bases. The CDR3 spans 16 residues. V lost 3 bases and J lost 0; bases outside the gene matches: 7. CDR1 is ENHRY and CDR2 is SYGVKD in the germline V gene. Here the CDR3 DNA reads TGTGCCATCAGTGATGCCGGGACAGAGTACCAAGAGACCCAGTACTTC. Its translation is CAISDAGTEYQETQYF.

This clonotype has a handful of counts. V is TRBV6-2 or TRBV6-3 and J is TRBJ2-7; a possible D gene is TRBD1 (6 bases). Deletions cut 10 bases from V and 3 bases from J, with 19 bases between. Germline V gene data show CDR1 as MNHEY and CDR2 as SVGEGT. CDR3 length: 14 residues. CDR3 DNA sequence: TGTGCCACCGTAGGGAACCAGGGGTTCTACGAGCAGTACGTC. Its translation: CATVGNQGFYEQYV.

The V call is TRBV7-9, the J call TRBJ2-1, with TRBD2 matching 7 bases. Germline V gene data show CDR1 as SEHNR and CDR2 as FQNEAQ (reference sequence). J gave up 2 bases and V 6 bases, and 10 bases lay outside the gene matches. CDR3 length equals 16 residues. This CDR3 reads CASRSSRDYTYNEQFF. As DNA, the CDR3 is TGTGCCAGCAGAAGCTCCCGGGACTACACCTACAATGAGCAGTTCTTC.

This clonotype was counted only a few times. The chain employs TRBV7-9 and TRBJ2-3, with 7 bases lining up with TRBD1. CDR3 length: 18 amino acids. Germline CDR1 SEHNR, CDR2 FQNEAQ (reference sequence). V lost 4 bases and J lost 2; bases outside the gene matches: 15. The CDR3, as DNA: TGTGCCAGCAGCTCTCCGGGGACAGCCCATCCCTTCACAGATACGCAGTATTTT. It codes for CASSSPGTAHPFTDTQYF.

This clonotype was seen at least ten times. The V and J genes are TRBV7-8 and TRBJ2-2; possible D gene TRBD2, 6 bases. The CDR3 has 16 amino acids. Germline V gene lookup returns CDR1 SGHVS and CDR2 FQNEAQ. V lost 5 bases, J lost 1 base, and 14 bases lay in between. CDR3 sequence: CASSPPEGENTGELFF. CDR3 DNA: TGTGCCAGCAGCCCCCCGGAGGGCGAGAACACCGGGGAGCTGTTTTTT.

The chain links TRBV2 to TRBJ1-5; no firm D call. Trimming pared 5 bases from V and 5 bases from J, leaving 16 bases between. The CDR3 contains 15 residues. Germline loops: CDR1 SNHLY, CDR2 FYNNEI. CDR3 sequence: CASSTLSSTDQPQHF. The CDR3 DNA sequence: TGTGCCAGCAGTACCCTCTCCAGCACTGATCAGCCCCAGCATTTT. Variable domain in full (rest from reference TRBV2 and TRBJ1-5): EPEVTQTPSHQVTQMGQEVILRCVPISNHLYFYWYRQILGQKVEFLVSFYNNEISEKSEIFDDQFSVERPDGSNFTLKIRSTKLEDSAMYFCASSTLSSTDQPQHFGDGTRLSIL.

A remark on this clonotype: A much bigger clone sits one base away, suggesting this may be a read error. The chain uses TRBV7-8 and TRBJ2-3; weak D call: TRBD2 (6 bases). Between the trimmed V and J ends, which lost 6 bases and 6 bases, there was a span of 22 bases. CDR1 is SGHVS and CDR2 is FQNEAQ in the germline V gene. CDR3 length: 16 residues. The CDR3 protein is CASSRSGGGTRDTQYF. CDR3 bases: TGTGCCAGCAGTAGATCTGGCGGAGGGACGAGGGATACGCAGTATTTT.

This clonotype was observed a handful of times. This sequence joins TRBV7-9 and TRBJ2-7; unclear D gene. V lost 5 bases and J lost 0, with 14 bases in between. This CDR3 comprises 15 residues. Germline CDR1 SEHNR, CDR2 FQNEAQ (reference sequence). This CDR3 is CASSPLGARSYEQYF. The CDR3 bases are TGTGCCAGCAGCCCCTTGGGCGCCCGCTCCTACGAGCAGTACTTC. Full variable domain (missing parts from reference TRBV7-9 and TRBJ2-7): DTGVSQNPRHKITKRGQNVTFRCDPISEHNRLYWYRQTLGQGPEFLTYFQNEAQLEKSRLLSDRFSAERPKGSFSTLEIQRTEQGDSAMYLCASSPLGARSYEQYFGPGTRLTVT.

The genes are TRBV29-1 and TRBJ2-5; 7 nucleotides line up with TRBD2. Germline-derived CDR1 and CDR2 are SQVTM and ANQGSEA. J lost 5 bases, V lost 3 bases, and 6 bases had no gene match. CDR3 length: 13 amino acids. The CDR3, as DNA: TGCAGCGTTGACGGTAGCGGGTCGGAGACCCAGTACTTC. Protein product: CSVDGSGSETQYF.

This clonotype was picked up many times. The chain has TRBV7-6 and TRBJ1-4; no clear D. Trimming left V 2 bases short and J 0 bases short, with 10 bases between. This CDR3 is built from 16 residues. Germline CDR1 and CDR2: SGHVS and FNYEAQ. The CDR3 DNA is TGTGCCAGCAGCTTAAGGAGACGGCCAACTAATGAAAAACTGTTTTTT. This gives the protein CASSLRRRPTNEKLFF.

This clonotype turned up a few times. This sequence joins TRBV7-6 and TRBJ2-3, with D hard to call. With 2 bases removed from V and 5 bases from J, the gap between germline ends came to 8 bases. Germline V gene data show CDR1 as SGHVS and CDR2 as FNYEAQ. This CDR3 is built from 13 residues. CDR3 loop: CASSLIRIDTQYF. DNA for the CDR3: TGTGCCAGCAGCTTAATTCGGATAGATACGCAGTATTTT.

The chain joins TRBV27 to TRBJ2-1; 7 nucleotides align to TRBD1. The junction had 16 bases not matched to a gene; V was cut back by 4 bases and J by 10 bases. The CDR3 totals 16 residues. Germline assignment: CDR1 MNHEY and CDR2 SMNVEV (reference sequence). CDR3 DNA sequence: TGTGCCAGCAGTTCTATCAGGGGGAATACGCCGGGCGAGCAGTTCTTC. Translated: CASSSIRGNTPGEQFF.

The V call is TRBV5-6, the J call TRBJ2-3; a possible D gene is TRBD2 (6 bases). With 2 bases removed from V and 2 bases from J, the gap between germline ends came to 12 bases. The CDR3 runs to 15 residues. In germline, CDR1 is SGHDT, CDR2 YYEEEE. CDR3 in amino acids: CASSFRDWLTDTQYF. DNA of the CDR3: TGTGCCAGCAGCTTCCGGGACTGGCTCACAGATACGCAGTATTTT.

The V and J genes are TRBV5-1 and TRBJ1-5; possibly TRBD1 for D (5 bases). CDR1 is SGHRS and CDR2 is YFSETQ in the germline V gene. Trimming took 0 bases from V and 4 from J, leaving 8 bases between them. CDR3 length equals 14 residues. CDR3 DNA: TGCGCCAGCAGCTTGGGGGACGAAAATCAGCCCCAGCATTTT. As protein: CASSLGDENQPQHF. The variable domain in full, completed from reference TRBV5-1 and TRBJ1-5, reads KAGVTQTPRYLIKTRGQQVTLSCSPISGHRSVSWYQQTPGQGLQFLFEYFSETQRNKGNFPGRFSGRQFSNSRSEMNVSTLELGDSALYLCASSLGDENQPQHFGDGTRLSIL.

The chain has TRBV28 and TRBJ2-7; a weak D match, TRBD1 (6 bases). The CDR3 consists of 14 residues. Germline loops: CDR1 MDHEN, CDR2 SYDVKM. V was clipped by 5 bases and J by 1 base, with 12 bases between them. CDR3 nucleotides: TGTGCCAGCAGTGAAAGACAGGTGTCCTACGAGCAGTACGTC. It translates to CASSERQVSYEQYV.

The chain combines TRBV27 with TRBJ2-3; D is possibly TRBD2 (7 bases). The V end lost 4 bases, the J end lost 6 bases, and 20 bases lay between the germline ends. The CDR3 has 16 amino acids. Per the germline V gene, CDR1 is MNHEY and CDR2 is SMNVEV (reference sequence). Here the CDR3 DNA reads TGTGCCAGCAGTTCTTGGACCGGGGGGCGCTGGGATACGCAGTATTTT. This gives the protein CASSSWTGGRWDTQYF.

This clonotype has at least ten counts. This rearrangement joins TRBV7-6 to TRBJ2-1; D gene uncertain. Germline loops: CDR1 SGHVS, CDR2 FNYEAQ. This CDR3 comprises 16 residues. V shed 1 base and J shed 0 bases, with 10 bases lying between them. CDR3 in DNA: TGTGCCAGCAGCTTAGAGGCCAGCAGCTCCTACAATGAGCAGTTCTTC. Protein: CASSLEASSSYNEQFF.

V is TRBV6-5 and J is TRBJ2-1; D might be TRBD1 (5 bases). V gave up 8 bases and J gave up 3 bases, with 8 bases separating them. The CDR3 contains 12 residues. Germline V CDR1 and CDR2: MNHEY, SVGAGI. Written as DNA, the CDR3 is TGTGCCAGCTCAGGGATCTACAATGAGCAGTTCTTC. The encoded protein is CASSGIYNEQFF.

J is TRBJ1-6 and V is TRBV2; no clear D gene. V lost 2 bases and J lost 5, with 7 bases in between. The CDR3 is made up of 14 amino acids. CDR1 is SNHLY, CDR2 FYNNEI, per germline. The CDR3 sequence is CASSEKRNNSPLHF. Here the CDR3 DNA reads TGTGCCAGCAGTGAAAAAAGGAATAATTCACCCCTCCACTTT.

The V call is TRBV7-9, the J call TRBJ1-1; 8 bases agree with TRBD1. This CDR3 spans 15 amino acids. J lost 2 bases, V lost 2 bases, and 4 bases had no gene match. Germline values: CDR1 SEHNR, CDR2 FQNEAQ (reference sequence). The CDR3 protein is CASSLPGQANTEAFF. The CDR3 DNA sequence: TGTGCCAGCAGCTTACCGGGACAGGCAAACACTGAAGCTTTCTTT.

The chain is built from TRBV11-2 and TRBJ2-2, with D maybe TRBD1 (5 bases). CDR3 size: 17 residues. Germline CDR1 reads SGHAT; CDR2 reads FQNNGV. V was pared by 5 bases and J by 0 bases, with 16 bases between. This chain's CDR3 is CASSVTYRQTNTGELFF. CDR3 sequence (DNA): TGTGCCAGCAGCGTAACTTACAGGCAGACGAACACCGGGGAGCTGTTTTTT.

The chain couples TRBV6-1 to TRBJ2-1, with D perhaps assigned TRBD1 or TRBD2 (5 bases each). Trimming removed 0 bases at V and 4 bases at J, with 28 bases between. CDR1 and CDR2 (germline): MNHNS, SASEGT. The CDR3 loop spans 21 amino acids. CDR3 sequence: CASSEASFIRSGGQGYNEQFF. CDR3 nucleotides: TGTGCCAGCAGTGAAGCGAGCTTTATTAGAAGTGGAGGACAAGGATACAATGAGCAGTTCTTC.

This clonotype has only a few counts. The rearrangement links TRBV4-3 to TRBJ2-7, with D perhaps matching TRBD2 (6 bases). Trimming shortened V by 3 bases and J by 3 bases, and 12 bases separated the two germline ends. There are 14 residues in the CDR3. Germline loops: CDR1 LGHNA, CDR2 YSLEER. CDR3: CASSQRDCVYEQYV. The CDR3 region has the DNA TGCGCCAGCAGCCAGAGGGACTGCGTCTACGAGCAGTACGTC.

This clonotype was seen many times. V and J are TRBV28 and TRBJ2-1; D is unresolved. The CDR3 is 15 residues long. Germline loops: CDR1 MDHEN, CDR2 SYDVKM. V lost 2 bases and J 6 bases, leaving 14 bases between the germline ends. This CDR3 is CASSLSVELRNEQFF. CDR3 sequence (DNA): TGTGCCAGCAGTTTAAGCGTGGAACTACGCAATGAGCAGTTCTTC.

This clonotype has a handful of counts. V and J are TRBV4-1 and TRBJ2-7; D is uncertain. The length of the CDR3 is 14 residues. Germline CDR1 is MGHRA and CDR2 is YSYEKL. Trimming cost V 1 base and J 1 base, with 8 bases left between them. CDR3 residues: CASSQVFGSYEQYF. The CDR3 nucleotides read TGCGCCAGCAGCCAAGTATTCGGTTCCTACGAGCAGTACTTC.

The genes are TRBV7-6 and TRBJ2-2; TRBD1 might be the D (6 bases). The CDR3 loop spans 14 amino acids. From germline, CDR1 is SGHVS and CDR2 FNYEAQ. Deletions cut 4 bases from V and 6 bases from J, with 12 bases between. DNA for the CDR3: TGTGCCAGCAGCTCCGGACAGAAATCCGGGGAGCTGTTTTTT. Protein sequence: CASSSGQKSGELFF.